This entry lists 8 T cell receptor beta chains sequenced from one sample in a study of blood T cell repertoires in COVID-19. The assay was immunoSEQ multiplex PCR, and TCRdb's table has in-frame clones only and misses some. The sample contains over 70,000 clones, roughly 76% of which appear only once. Specimen: peripheral blood. The receptor set was obtained from a woman aged 80 or over with active or convalescent COVID-19.

CDR3 loop: CASSPQTGGQETQYF. For the CDR3, the DNA is TGTGCCAGCAGCCCCCAAACAGGGGGCCAAGAGACCCAGTACTTC. V and J are TRBV5-5 and TRBJ2-5; 8 bases line up with TRBD1. The germline V gene encodes CDR1 SGHKS and CDR2 YYEKEE (reference sequence). The length of the CDR3 is 15 residues. V gave up 4 bases and J gave up 1 base; unmatched junction bases: 6.

CDR3 residues: CASSEAVTGVKTQYF. The CDR3 DNA reads as TGTGCCAGCAGTGAAGCCGTGACAGGGGTGAAGACCCAGTACTTC. The chain joins TRBV2 to TRBJ2-5; 8 positions agree with TRBD1. The CDR3 has 15 residues. After removal of 0 bases from V and 6 bases from J, the junction contained 6 bases not matched to a gene. Germline CDR1 and CDR2: SNHLY and FYNNEI.

This chain joins TRBV6-2 or TRBV6-3 and TRBJ2-7, with a tentative D call TRBD2 (6 bases). Germline CDR1 MNHEY, CDR2 SVGEGT. The CDR3 sequence is 16 residues long. Between the trimmed V and J ends, which lost 5 bases and 0 bases, there was a span of 17 bases. CDR3 in amino acids: CASSNYGTVSSYEQYF. The CDR3 coding sequence is TGTGCCAGCAGTAACTACGGGACTGTGAGCTCCTACGAGCAGTACTTC.

The rearrangement uses TRBV30 and TRBJ2-1; 8 nucleotides match TRBD1. The CDR3 consists of 15 residues. With V trimmed by 1 base and J by 3 bases, 5 bases remained unmatched. Germline assignment: CDR1 GTSNPN and CDR2 SVGIG (reference sequence). The CDR3 nucleotides are TGTGCCTGGAGTGGAGGACAGGGACTCTACAATGAGCAGTTCTTC. This translates into CAWSGGQGLYNEQFF. The full variable domain, rest sourced from reference TRBV30 and TRBJ2-1, is SQTIHQWPATLVQPVGSPLSLECTVEGTSNPNLYWYRQAAGRGLQLLFYSVGIGQISSEVPQNLSASRPQDRQFILSSKKLLLSDSGFYLCAWSGGQGLYNEQFFGPGTRLTVL.

This rearrangement joins TRBV30 to TRBJ2-7; TRBD1 agrees at 8 bases. This CDR3 contains 13 residues. Germline values: CDR1 GTSNPN, CDR2 SVGIG (reference sequence). V lost 2 bases to trimming and J lost 2 bases; unmatched junction nucleotides: 2. The CDR3 nucleotides are TGTGCCTGGAGTACACAGGGGGCCTACGAGCAGTACTTC. Its protein product is CAWSTQGAYEQYF.

The V gene is TRBV5-4, the J gene TRBJ2-5; D is possibly TRBD2 (7 bases). CDR1 SGHNT and CDR2 YYREEE come from the germline V gene (reference sequence). Trimming stripped 7 bases from V and 4 bases from J, with 20 bases between. The CDR3 runs to 15 residues. This CDR3 is CASSPEGGAGETQYF. The CDR3 nucleotides read TGTGCCAGCTCCCCGGAGGGGGGGGCCGGAGAGACCCAGTACTTC.

A single count supports this clone. V and J are TRBV10-3 and TRBJ2-7, with TRBD1 matching 10 bases. The CDR3 consists of 14 residues. Losses at the gene ends were 7 bases for V and 3 bases for J; bases not matched to a gene: 6. Germline V gene sequence: CDR1 ENHRY, CDR2 SYGVKD. CDR3 nucleotide sequence: TGTGCCATCACTCGGGACAGGGGAGGCTACGAGCAGTACTTC. Its protein product is CAITRDRGGYEQYF.

The gene calls are TRBV5-1 and TRBJ2-7; TRBD2 might be the D (5 bases). The V gene's germline CDR1 is SGHRS and CDR2 YFSETQ. The V end was cut by 7 bases, the J end by 7 bases, with 24 bases between. The CDR3 loop spans 15 amino acids. The CDR3 nucleotides read TGCGCCAGCGGATCCCCGACGGGTTCCACGGGGGAGCAGTACTTC. Encoded protein: CASGSPTGSTGEQYF.